Below, 16 T cell receptor beta chains from the same sample are listed, as sequenced in a study of T cells in Graves' hyperthyroidism and ophthalmopathy. Researchers took RNA transcripts and amplified the TCR beta CDR3 regions from them. During a first-round RT-PCR of the TCR CDR3, the HTBI primer set was used. TCRdb analysed the multiplex PCR reads with MiXCR anew, one entry per CDR3 protein. The sample has over 250,000 distinct CDR3 sequences, around 13% seen once. The sample consisted of blood. The origin of the receptors is a woman between 40 and 55 years old with Graves' ophthalmopathy.

This clonotype turned up a few times. The genes are TRBV5-1 and TRBJ2-4; possible D gene TRBD1, 5 bases. This CDR3 spans 14 amino acids. Germline V CDR1 and CDR2: SGHRS, YFSETQ. V gave up 4 bases and J gave up 0 bases, with 8 bases separating them. The CDR3 region has the DNA TGCGCCAGCAGCCTCGACAGAGCCAAAAACATTCAGTACTTC. This encodes CASSLDRAKNIQYF. The full variable domain, completed using reference TRBV5-1 and TRBJ2-4, is KAGVTQTPRYLIKTRGQQVTLSCSPISGHRSVSWYQQTPGQGLQFLFEYFSETQRNKGNFPGRFSGRQFSNSRSEMNVSTLELGDSALYLCASSLDRAKNIQYFGAGTRLSVL.

This clonotype was detected many times. The gene calls are TRBV10-3 and TRBJ2-1; either TRBD1 or TRBD2 may supply D (6 bases each). Trimming stripped 11 bases from V and 0 bases from J, with 23 bases between. Germline CDR1 reads ENHRY; CDR2 reads SYGVKD. This CDR3 contains 17 residues. The CDR3 spells CAVSGVSRGSSYNEQFF. CDR3 sequence (DNA): TGTGCCGTATCAGGGGTTTCACGGGGGAGCTCCTACAATGAGCAGTTCTTC.

This clonotype has a count of ten or more. DNA of the CDR3: TGTGCCAGCAGCCGGGCCCACGGAATACTAGACAATGAGCAGTTCTTC. Its translation: CASSRAHGILDNEQFF. V gene TRBV14 combines with J gene TRBJ2-1, with D possibly being TRBD2 (5 bases). V was cut by 4 bases and J by 5 bases, with 18 bases left in between. In germline, CDR1 is SGHDN, CDR2 FVKESK. The CDR3 runs to 16 residues.

Notes on this clonotype: This may be a read error: a much more frequent sequence differs by one nucleotide. The CDR3 loop is CASSHYRGQGPDTQYF. Written as DNA, the CDR3 is TGTGCCAGCAGTCACTATAGGGGACAAGGCCCAGATACGCAGTATTTT. This chain connects TRBV6-5 to TRBJ2-3; D is possibly TRBD1 (6 bases). Germline CDR1 is MNHEY and CDR2 is SVGAGI. V lost 5 bases, J lost 4 bases, and 19 bases lay in between. CDR3 length: 16 residues.

This clonotype was seen many times. This chain joins TRBV2 and TRBJ1-2, with a possible D match to TRBD1 (5 bases). Germline loops: CDR1 SNHLY, CDR2 FYNNEI. This CDR3 is built from 16 residues. The V end lost 8 bases, the J end lost 5 bases, and 24 bases lay between the germline ends. CDR3 nucleotide sequence: TGTGCCAGCGCGGAATCTCCGGGACCAGGGACGTATGGCTACACCTTC. It encodes CASAESPGPGTYGYTF.

This clonotype was counted a few times. The chain employs TRBV20-1 and TRBJ1-2, with D perhaps matching TRBD1 (6 bases). V was clipped by 0 bases and J by 0 bases, with 14 bases between them. CDR3 length: 16 residues. Germline loops: CDR1 DFQATT, CDR2 SNEGSKA (reference sequence). The CDR3 nucleotides are TGCAGTGCTAGAGATTTCGGGGGCTCAGCTAACTATGGCTACACCTTC. This codes for CSARDFGGSANYGYTF.

This clonotype was counted only a few times. The V gene is TRBV6-1, the J gene TRBJ2-3; TRBD1 might be the D (6 bases). Trimming left V 7 bases short and J 1 base short, with 18 bases between. Germline V lookup: CDR1 MNHNS, CDR2 SASEGT. CDR3 length: 16 amino acids. CDR3 in DNA: TGTGCCAGCAAAAAAAAACCCAGGGGCGGCACAGATACGCAGTATTTT. This codes for CASKKKPRGGTDTQYF.

The chain links TRBV3-1 to TRBJ1-6, with 9 bases identical to TRBD1. Germline assignment: CDR1 LGHDT and CDR2 YNNKEL (reference sequence). J lost 6 bases, V lost 3 bases, and 3 bases had no gene match. The CDR3 loop spans 15 amino acids. CDR3 protein: CASSQTGGINSPLHF. The CDR3 DNA follows: TGTGCCAGCAGCCAGACAGGGGGTATTAATTCACCCCTCCACTTT.

This clonotype was detected many times. The CDR3 nucleotides are TGTGCCAGCGGCCTTCTTAGGGATACGCAGTATTTT. Translated: CASGLLRDTQYF. The chain joins TRBV11-2 to TRBJ2-3; the D is unclear. The ends were cut back, 8 bases at V and 6 bases at J, with 12 bases in the middle. Germline CDR1 is SGHAT and CDR2 is FQNNGV. This CDR3 has 12 amino acids.

This clonotype showed up many times. The V call is TRBV6-1, the J call TRBJ1-1; possibly TRBD1 for D (6 bases). The germline V gene encodes CDR1 MNHNS and CDR2 SASEGT. The CDR3 spans 12 residues. Trimming stripped 5 bases from V and 7 bases from J, with 11 bases between. CDR3 sequence (DNA): TGTGCCAGCAGTAGGGGGTGGGGTGAAGCTTTCTTT. It encodes CASSRGWGEAFF.

This clonotype showed up just once. A much bigger clone sits one base away, suggesting this may be a read error. V usage is TRBV20-1 and J usage is TRBJ2-3, with TRBD1 as a possible D gene (6 bases). Gene TRBJ1-5 matches the end of the DNA better, so the J call may be wrong. The V gene's germline CDR1 is DFQATT and CDR2 SNEGSKA (reference sequence). This CDR3 region has 14 residues. DNA for the CDR3: TGCAGTGCCCGAAGGGGGGGATACGCAGATACGCAGCATTTT. Encoded protein: CSARRGGYADTQHF.

This chain connects TRBV18 to TRBJ1-1; D unclear. Trimming removed 2 bases at V and 3 bases at J, with 10 bases between. The germline V gene encodes CDR1 KGHSH and CDR2 LQKENI. The CDR3 covers 14 residues. The DNA of the CDR3 is TGTGCCAGCTCACCAGAAGGTGCCCACACTGAAGCTTTCTTT. This translates into CASSPEGAHTEAFF.

This clonotype was observed at least ten times. The rearrangement joins TRBV2 to TRBJ1-2, with D possibly TRBD1 on 5 matching bases. The V gene's germline CDR1 is SNHLY and CDR2 FYNNEI. With 7 bases removed from V and 8 bases from J, the gap between germline ends came to 23 bases. The CDR3 extends over 15 amino acids. CDR3 sequence reads: CASIHSIIGAQGYTF. The CDR3 bases are TGTGCCAGCATTCACAGTATAATAGGGGCTCAAGGCTACACCTTC.

The chain combines TRBV14 with TRBJ2-1, with 8 bases that match TRBD2. This CDR3 region has 16 residues. The junction had 4 bases not matched to a gene; V was cut back by 1 base and J by 2 bases. Germline V gene lookup returns CDR1 SGHDN and CDR2 FVKESK. CDR3 coding DNA: TGTGCCAGCAGCCAAGCCCCAGCGGGAGCCTACAATGAGCAGTTCTTC. Protein: CASSQAPAGAYNEQFF.

V gene TRBV20-1 combines with J gene TRBJ1-4; TRBD1 matches 8 bases. Germline V CDR1 and CDR2: DFQATT, SNEGSKA (reference sequence). V dropped 0 bases and J dropped 7; count of bases not matched to a gene: 10. The CDR3 runs to 16 residues. The CDR3 nucleotides are TGCAGTGCTAGAGACCAAGTCCGGACAGGGAGTGAAAAACTGTTTTTT. Translated: CSARDQVRTGSEKLFF.

This clonotype was counted many times. This chain uses TRBV10-2 with TRBJ2-5; possibly TRBD1 or TRBD2 for D (5 bases each). Germline CDR1 is WSHSY and CDR2 is SAAADI. Trimming removed 4 bases from V and 2 bases from J, with 8 bases in between. CDR3 length equals 13 residues. The CDR3 bases are TGCGCCAGCAGTGCGGGGCCTCAAGAGACCCAGTACTTC. This translates into CASSAGPQETQYF.